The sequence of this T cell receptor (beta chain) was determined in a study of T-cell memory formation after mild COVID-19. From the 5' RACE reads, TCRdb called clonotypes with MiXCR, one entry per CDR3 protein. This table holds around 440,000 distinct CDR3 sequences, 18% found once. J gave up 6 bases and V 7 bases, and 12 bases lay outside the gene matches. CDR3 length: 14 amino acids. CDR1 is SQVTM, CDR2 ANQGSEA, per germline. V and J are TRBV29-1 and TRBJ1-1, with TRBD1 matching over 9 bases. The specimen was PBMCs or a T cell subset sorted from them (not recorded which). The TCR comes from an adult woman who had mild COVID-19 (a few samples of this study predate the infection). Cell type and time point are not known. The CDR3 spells CSGAGTGMRAEAFF. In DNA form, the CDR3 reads TGCAGCGGCGCCGGGACAGGGATGAGGGCTGAAGCTTTCTTT.